The 21 T cell receptor beta chains given below trace back to one sample, sequenced in a study of T cells in Graves' hyperthyroidism and ophthalmopathy (dated by TCRdb to the late 2010s). Libraries came from multiplex PCR. Sequencing was performed on an Illumina HiSeq 2000. The TCR beta CDR3 regions were amplified from the RNA transcripts. The first round of RT-PCR for the TCR CDR3 was performed with the HTBI primer set and the Qiagen OneStep RT-PCR kit. TCRdb reprocessing: public reads trimmed at Q25 with fastp, clones called with MiXCR, in-frame beta chains kept. Rows matching on CDR3 protein sequence are summarized as one entry with the most common DNA and genes. This sample lists 500,000 or so distinct CDR3 sequences; roughly 17% were detected once. The ten largest clones add up to roughly 18% of the sample. Sequencing was carried out using blood. Receptors originate from a woman between 18 and 30 years old with Graves' ophthalmopathy.

The chain has TRBV4-1 and TRBJ2-7, with 12 bases aligning to TRBD2. This CDR3 region has 17 residues. With 4 bases clipped from V and 0 bases from J, the junction kept 7 bases outside the gene matches. The germline gives CDR1 MGHRA, CDR2 YSYEKL. The CDR3 DNA reads as TGCGCCAGCAGCCCAGTTCTAGCGGGAGGGGACTCCTACGAGCAGTACTTC. Translation: CASSPVLAGGDSYEQYF.

This clonotype came up a few times. The genes are TRBV30 and TRBJ2-1, with 9 bases that match TRBD1. V dropped 1 base and J dropped 15; count of bases not matched to a gene: 7. The CDR3 is 12 amino acids. Germline V gene lookup returns CDR1 GTSNPN and CDR2 SVGIG (reference sequence). In DNA form, the CDR3 reads TGTGCCTGGAGTGGGGACAGGGAGGGGTTGTTCTTC. Its protein is CAWSGDREGLFF.

This clonotype was seen many times. The chain carries TRBV28 and TRBJ2-7, with D perhaps TRBD1 (6 bases). In germline, CDR1 is MDHEN, CDR2 SYDVKM. The CDR3 has 12 residues. V gave up 6 bases and J gave up 7 bases, with 13 bases separating them. The CDR3 region has the DNA TGTGCCAGCAGCCCAATTGGGACAGAGCAGTACTTC. It translates to CASSPIGTEQYF. The variable domain in full, with the rest retrieved from reference TRBV28 and TRBJ2-7, is DVKVTQSSRYLVKRTGEKVFLECVQDMDHENMFWYRQDPGLGLRLIYFSYDVKMKEKGDIPEGYSVSREKKERFSLILESASTNQTSMYLCASSPIGTEQYFGPGTRLTVT.

This clonotype was seen at least ten times. This CDR3 is CASSPGGDQETQYF. The CDR3 bases are TGTGCCAGCAGTCCAGGCGGAGACCAAGAGACCCAGTACTTC. This sequence joins TRBV27 and TRBJ2-5; no reliable D call. Germline CDR1 MNHEY, CDR2 SMNVEV (reference sequence). The CDR3 totals 14 residues. The V and J ends lost 5 bases and 0 bases respectively, with 10 bases between them.

This chain joins TRBV7-2 and TRBJ2-5, with 8 bases matching TRBD2. Germline CDR1 reads SGHTA; CDR2 reads FQGNSA. J lost 4 bases, V lost 6 bases, and 7 bases had no gene match. This CDR3 has 14 residues. CDR3 DNA: TGTGCCAGCAGAAACGGGGGGGGTGGAGAGACCCAGTACTTC. Residues: CASRNGGGGETQYF.

This clonotype appeared many times. The V call is TRBV30, the J call TRBJ1-2; TRBD1 matches at 8 bases. This CDR3 contains 15 residues. Trimming cost V 4 bases and J 6 bases; bases outside gene matches: 13. Germline CDR1 and CDR2: GTSNPN and SVGIG (reference sequence). This CDR3 is CAWTDPGGAIDGYTF. The CDR3 DNA reads as TGTGCCTGGACCGACCCAGGGGGCGCGATCGATGGCTACACCTTC.

This clonotype was seen repeatedly, ten times or more. CDR3 nucleotide sequence: TGTGCCAGCATCCCGCCTTGGAACACTGAAGCTTTCTTT. Protein sequence: CASIPPWNTEAFF. The chain carries TRBV12-3 or TRBV12-4 and TRBJ1-1; D unclear. The CDR3 has 13 amino acids. V dropped 7 bases and J dropped 1 base, with 10 bases sitting between them.

With regard to this clonotype: A much larger clone is a single base away; this may be a read error. This chain uses TRBV7-9 with TRBJ2-7, with a weak D call TRBD2 (5 bases). The CDR3 is made up of 12 amino acids. CDR1 and CDR2 from the germline V gene are SEHNR and FQNEAQ (reference sequence). The CDR3 spells CASSLRLWEQHF. CDR3 DNA sequence: TGTGCCAGCAGCTTGAGGTTGTGGGAGCAGCACTTC.

This clonotype came up many times. The V gene is TRBV5-6, the J gene TRBJ1-1; a possible D gene is TRBD1 (6 bases). Trimming removed 0 bases from V and 4 bases from J, with 13 bases in between. CDR3 length: 15 amino acids. The germline V gene has CDR1 SGHDT and CDR2 YYEEEE. CDR3 residues: CASSLVGTGITEAFF. The CDR3 nucleotides read TGTGCCAGCAGCTTGGTGGGTACAGGGATCACTGAAGCTTTCTTT.

Worth noting for this clonotype: A much larger clone is a single base away; this may be a read error. The chain uses TRBV12-3 or TRBV12-4 and TRBJ2-1; 13 nucleotides align to TRBD2. The CDR3 has 17 residues. CDR3 coding DNA: TGTGCCAGCAGCCCCTCCAGAACTAGCGGGAGGGCCCATGAGCAGCTCTTC. Amino acids: CASSPSRTSGRAHEQLF.

This clonotype was detected a few times. This sequence joins TRBV28 and TRBJ2-1, with TRBD2 identical over 12 bases. Germline V gene sequence: CDR1 MDHEN, CDR2 SYDVKM. V trimming: 5 bases; J trimming: 0 bases; junction bases outside the gene matches: 14. This CDR3 region has 20 residues. The CDR3 sequence is CASSIDLGTSGPSSYNEQFF. DNA for the CDR3: TGTGCCAGCAGTATCGATCTGGGGACTAGCGGGCCGAGCTCCTACAATGAGCAGTTCTTC.

This clonotype was found a few times. The V and J genes are TRBV9 and TRBJ2-1; possibly TRBD1 for D (6 bases). The CDR3 is made up of 15 amino acids. CDR1 is SGDLS and CDR2 is YYNGEE in the germline V gene. V was pared by 2 bases and J by 4 bases, with 13 bases between. CDR3 sequence reads: CASSVAGQGYNEQFF. CDR3 DNA sequence: TGTGCCAGCAGCGTCGCCGGGCAGGGGTACAATGAGCAGTTCTTC.

This clonotype was counted many times. The V gene is TRBV5-1, the J gene TRBJ2-1, with no clear D. V lost 1 base to trimming and J lost 10 bases, with 15 bases between them. Germline-derived CDR1 and CDR2 are SGHRS and YFSETQ. The CDR3 is 14 residues long. As DNA, the CDR3 is TGCGCCAGCAGCTTGCCGTGGAAATTCGACGAGCAGTTCTTC. Protein product: CASSLPWKFDEQFF.

In this sample, this clonotype turned up many times. The chain combines TRBV14 with TRBJ2-2, with 7 bases lining up with TRBD1. Germline-derived CDR1 and CDR2 are SGHDN and FVKESK. After removal of 0 bases from V and 3 bases from J, the junction contained 1 base not matched to a gene. The CDR3 covers 15 residues. The CDR3 DNA reads as TGTGCCAGCAGCCAAGAGAGGGGGCACACCGGGGAGCTGTTTTTT. Amino acid sequence: CASSQERGHTGELFF.

This clonotype was seen ten or more times. V usage is TRBV7-6 and J usage is TRBJ1-2, with 7 positions matching TRBD1. Germline CDR1 SGHVS, CDR2 FNYEAQ. The V and J ends lost 4 bases and 4 bases, in that order; junction bases with no gene match: 3. The CDR3 is 13 residues long. The CDR3 nucleotides read TGTGCCAGCAGCTCAAGGGACAGCTATGGCTACACCTTC. Its protein product is CASSSRDSYGYTF.

In this sample, this clonotype turned up many times. The CDR3 DNA sequence: TGCGCCAGCAGCTTGTTGTCCCTTCTAGCGGGAGGCCGTGAGCAGTACTTC. It specifies CASSLLSLLAGGREQYF. The rearrangement joins TRBV5-1 to TRBJ2-7; the match to TRBD2 covers 11 bases. The trim removed 1 base at V and 7 bases at J, leaving 13 bases unmatched. This CDR3 contains 17 residues. Germline-derived CDR1 and CDR2 are SGHRS and YFSETQ.

The V call is TRBV14, the J call TRBJ1-4; D is perhaps TRBD1 (6 bases). Germline V gives CDR1 SGHDN, CDR2 FVKESK. V lost 1 base, J lost 8 bases, and 26 bases lay in between. This CDR3 contains 19 residues. The CDR3 region is CASSQVGHLPPFNAEKLFF. As DNA, the CDR3 is TGTGCCAGCAGCCAAGTGGGACACCTCCCACCATTCAATGCGGAAAAACTGTTTTTT.

The CDR3 here is CASSLRGTLTDTQYF. Here the CDR3 DNA reads TGTGCCAGCAGCCTCCGGGGGACCCTCACAGATACGCAGTATTTT. This chain connects TRBV6-1 to TRBJ2-3; perhaps TRBD2 as D (6 bases). This CDR3 has 15 residues. Trimming shortened V by 6 bases and J by 2 bases, and 15 bases separated the two germline ends. Looked up from germline, CDR1 is MNHNS and CDR2 is SASEGT.

The V and J genes are TRBV7-9 and TRBJ1-3; TRBD1 aligns across 9 bases. CDR3 length: 14 residues. J was trimmed by 6 bases and V by 6 bases; bases with no gene match: 6. Germline V gives CDR1 SEHNR, CDR2 FQNEAQ (reference sequence). The CDR3 is CASRGTGKENTIYF. As DNA, the CDR3 is TGTGCCAGCAGAGGGACAGGGAAGGAAAACACCATATATTTT.

In its sample, this clonotype was seen a few times. This rearrangement joins TRBV3-1 to TRBJ2-1, with D possibly matching TRBD2 (6 bases). The germline V gene encodes CDR1 LGHDT and CDR2 YNNKEL (reference sequence). The CDR3 runs 16 residues. Trimming stripped 5 bases from V and 0 bases from J, with 14 bases between. The CDR3 DNA is TGTGCCAGCAGCTACGGGACTCCAGGCTCCTACAATGAGCAGTTCTTC. Protein sequence: CASSYGTPGSYNEQFF.

This clonotype has more than one count but fewer than ten. The chain is built from TRBV10-2 and TRBJ1-2; D not certain. Trimming shortened V by 5 bases and J by 3 bases, and 7 bases separated the two germline ends. The CDR3 loop spans 12 amino acids. Germline CDR1 and CDR2: WSHSY and SAAADI. Here the CDR3 reads CASSQTYYGYTF. The CDR3 region has the DNA TGCGCCAGCAGTCAGACTTACTATGGCTACACCTTC.